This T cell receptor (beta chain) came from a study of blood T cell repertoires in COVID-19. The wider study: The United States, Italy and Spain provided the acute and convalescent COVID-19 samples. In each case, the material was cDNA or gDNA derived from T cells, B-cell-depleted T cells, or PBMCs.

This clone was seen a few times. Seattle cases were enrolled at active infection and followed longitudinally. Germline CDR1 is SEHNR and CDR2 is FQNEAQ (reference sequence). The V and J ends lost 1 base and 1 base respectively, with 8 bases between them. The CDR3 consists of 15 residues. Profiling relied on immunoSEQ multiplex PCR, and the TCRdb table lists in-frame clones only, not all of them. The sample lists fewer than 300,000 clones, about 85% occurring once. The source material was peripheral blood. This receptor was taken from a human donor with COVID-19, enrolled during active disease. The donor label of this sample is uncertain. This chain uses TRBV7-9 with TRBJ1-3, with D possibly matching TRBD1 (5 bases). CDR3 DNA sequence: TGTGCCAGCAGCTTAGGATCAGGGTCTGGAAACACCATATATTTT. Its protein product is CASSLGSGSGNTIYF.